This TCR beta chain derives from a study of response to subunit inactivated influenza vaccine. Study-wide results and limits: The authors put forward the suggestion that each seasonal influenza vaccination may bring in only a limited number of new T cells.

TCRdb reprocessed the RT-PCR reads with MiXCR, giving one entry per CDR3 protein. This sample has more than 400,000 distinct CDR3 sequences, with 9.5% to 13% found just once. The germline CDR1 and CDR2 sequences are KGHSH and LQKENI. V was pared by 5 bases and J by 3 bases, with 20 bases between. This CDR3 region has 16 residues. Remarks on this clonotype: Its antigen is currently unknown.

The material was PBMCs from blood, obtained about 6 weeks after vaccination. This sequence originates from a man in his fifties or sixties who received an inactivated influenza vaccine. This chain links TRBV18 with TRBJ2-7; possibly TRBD2 for D (6 bases). The CDR3 is CASSAGGKGLGYEQYF. DNA for the CDR3: TGTGCCAGCTCAGCTGGGGGGAAAGGCCTGGGCTACGAGCAGTACTTC.